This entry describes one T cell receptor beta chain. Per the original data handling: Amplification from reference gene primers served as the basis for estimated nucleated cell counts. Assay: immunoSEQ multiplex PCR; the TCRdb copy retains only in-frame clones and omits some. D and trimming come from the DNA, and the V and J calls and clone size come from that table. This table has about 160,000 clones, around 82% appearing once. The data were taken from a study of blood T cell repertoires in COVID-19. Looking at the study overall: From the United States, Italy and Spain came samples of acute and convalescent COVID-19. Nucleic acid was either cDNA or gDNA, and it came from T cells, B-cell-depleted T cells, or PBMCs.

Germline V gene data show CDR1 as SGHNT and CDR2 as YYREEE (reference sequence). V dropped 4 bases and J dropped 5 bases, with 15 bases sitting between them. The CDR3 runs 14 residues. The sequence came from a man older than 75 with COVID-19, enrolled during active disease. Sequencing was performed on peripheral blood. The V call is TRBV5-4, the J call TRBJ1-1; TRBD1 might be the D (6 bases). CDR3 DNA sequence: TGTGCCAGCAGCCCGACAGGACAGTGGACTGAAGCTTTCTTT. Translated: CASSPTGQWTEAFF.